The 20 T cell receptor beta chains below were found in one sample sequenced in a study of cytomegalovirus exposure and HLA in healthy donors. Use of 60 Vbeta and 13 Jbeta primers characterized the PCR. Produced via immunoSEQ multiplex PCR; TCRdb's table is partial and in-frame only. The sample records about 120,000 clones, 65% to 85% being singletons. Sequencing was carried out using PBMCs. These receptors all stem from a man aged 50 to 59 in good health and CMV-seronegative.

This clone has only a few counts. The rearrangement uses TRBV7-2 and TRBJ2-7, with 8 positions matching TRBD2. CDR3 length: 12 amino acids. In germline, CDR1 is SGHTA, CDR2 FQGNSA. After removal of 5 bases from V and 6 bases from J, the junction contained 3 bases not matched to a gene. The DNA for the CDR3 is TGTGCCAGCAGCACCGGGACTAGCGAGCAGTACTTC. Protein sequence: CASSTGTSEQYF.

This clone was counted only a few times. CDR3 DNA: TGTGCCAGCAGTTACGGACTAAGCAGCAGCACAGATACGCAGTATTTT. Protein: CASSYGLSSSTDTQYF. The chain recombines TRBV6-5 with TRBJ2-3; tentatively, D is TRBD2 (6 bases). CDR1 MNHEY and CDR2 SVGAGI come from the germline V gene. Trimming took off 2 bases at V and 0 bases at J, with 12 bases between the two ends. This CDR3 contains 16 residues.

In nucleotides, the CDR3 is TGTGCCAGCAGTTACTCAGGGACAGAGGGAGCTTTCTTT. It encodes CASSYSGTEGAFF. The V call is TRBV28, the J call TRBJ1-1, with 7 bases that match TRBD1. Germline V gene data show CDR1 as MDHEN and CDR2 as SYDVKM. The V segment lost 4 bases and the J segment 10 bases; nucleotides outside the gene matches: 9. The CDR3 contains 13 residues.

This chain joins TRBV2 and TRBJ2-1; 7 bases map to TRBD2. CDR3 length equals 14 residues. The germline gives CDR1 SNHLY, CDR2 FYNNEI. V lost 6 bases, J lost 3 bases, and 5 bases stayed unmatched. CDR3 amino acids: CASRLRDYYNEQFF. CDR3 bases: TGTGCCAGCAGGCTCCGGGACTACTACAATGAGCAGTTCTTC. The full variable domain, with the rest looked up from reference TRBV2 and TRBJ2-1, is EPEVTQTPSHQVTQMGQEVILRCVPISNHLYFYWYRQILGQKVEFLVSFYNNEISEKSEIFDDQFSVERPDGSNFTLKIRSTKLEDSAMYFCASRLRDYYNEQFFGPGTRLTVL.

This chain uses TRBV6-1 with TRBJ2-7, with 12 positions matching TRBD1. Per germline, CDR1 MNHNS and CDR2 SASEGT. J gave up 3 bases and V 6 bases, and 6 bases lay outside the gene matches. The CDR3 length is 15 residues. As DNA, the CDR3 is TGTGCCAGCAGGATAGGGACAGGGGGCTACTACGAGCAGTACTTC. Protein: CASRIGTGGYYEQYF.

The V and J genes are TRBV2 and TRBJ1-6, with a possible D match to TRBD1 (6 bases). The V end was cut by 5 bases, the J end by 10 bases, with 24 bases between. This CDR3 comprises 17 residues. Germline-derived CDR1 and CDR2 are SNHLY and FYNNEI. CDR3 sequence: CASSIETAEGGASPLHF. CDR3 DNA sequence: TGTGCCAGCAGTATCGAGACAGCCGAGGGGGGGGCGTCACCCCTCCACTTT.

V gene TRBV18 combines with J gene TRBJ2-1, with TRBD2 matching over 13 bases. The CDR3 contains 17 residues. In germline, CDR1 is KGHSH, CDR2 LQKENI. Trimming took 4 bases from V and 4 from J; bases not matched to a gene: 7. The CDR3 is CASSRTSGGAIYNEQFF. For the CDR3, the DNA is TGTGCCAGCTCACGCACTAGCGGGGGGGCGATTTACAATGAGCAGTTCTTC.

The chain uses TRBV6-1 and TRBJ2-5; 8 bases match TRBD1. V lost 7 bases to trimming and J lost 9 bases; unmatched junction nucleotides: 10. The CDR3 runs 13 residues. CDR1 is MNHNS and CDR2 is SASEGT in the germline V gene. CDR3 coding DNA: TGTGCCAGCACCGCGGGGACAGGAAGTGCCCAGTACTTC. This codes for CASTAGTGSAQYF.

The CDR3 sequence is CASSGLPNQPQHF. CDR3 in DNA: TGTGCCAGCAGTGGGCTCCCGAATCAGCCCCAGCATTTT. The genes are TRBV7-2 and TRBJ1-5; D call uncertain. The CDR3 spans 13 residues. The V gene's germline CDR1 is SGHTA and CDR2 FQGNSA. The V end lost 6 bases, the J end lost 4 bases, and 10 bases lay between the germline ends.

This clone turned up a few times. The chain uses TRBV11-2 and TRBJ2-7, with D tentatively TRBD1 (7 bases). Trimming pared 10 bases from V and 4 bases from J, leaving 17 bases between. CDR1 and CDR2 from the germline V gene are SGHAT and FQNNGV. The CDR3 contains 13 residues. The CDR3 spells CATGGLRLYEQYF. The CDR3 DNA is TGTGCCACAGGGGGGTTAAGGCTTTACGAGCAGTACTTC.

This clone was observed a handful of times. The CDR3 region has the DNA TGTGCCAGTGGAGAGGTTCAGCCCCAGCATTTT. Translated, it gives CASGEVQPQHF. The chain joins TRBV19 to TRBJ1-5; D call uncertain. The CDR3 covers 11 residues. Trimming took 8 bases from V and 6 from J, leaving 8 bases between them. Germline V gene lookup returns CDR1 LNHDA and CDR2 SQIVND (reference sequence).

The CDR3 nucleotides are TGTGCCAGTAGCCCTTTCCCACAGGGGGCGCTCAGCCACGAGCAGTACTTC. Translating gives CASSPFPQGALSHEQYF. The rearrangement links TRBV19 to TRBJ2-7; 9 nucleotides line up with TRBD1. In germline, CDR1 is LNHDA, CDR2 SQIVND (reference sequence). V lost 6 bases and J lost 5; bases outside the gene matches: 17. The CDR3 spans 17 residues.

This chain joins TRBV9 and TRBJ2-2, with a possible D match to TRBD1 (5 bases). Germline CDR1 SGDLS, CDR2 YYNGEE. This CDR3 contains 14 residues. Trimming cost V 0 bases and J 3 bases, with 6 bases left between them. CDR3 in amino acids: CASSVVTDTGELFF. CDR3 in DNA: TGTGCCAGCAGCGTAGTGACAGACACCGGGGAGCTGTTTTTT.

V usage is TRBV7-2 and J usage is TRBJ1-3, with 7 bases aligning to TRBD1. Germline trimming cut 2 bases from V and 4 bases from J; bases unmatched to any gene: 5. The CDR3 loop spans 15 amino acids. Germline V gene data show CDR1 as SGHTA and CDR2 as FQGNSA. The CDR3 DNA reads TGTGCCAGCAGCTTAAAGGGGGCGCAAGGAAACACCATATATTTT. It specifies CASSLKGAQGNTIYF. The full variable domain, in which reference TRBV7-2 and TRBJ1-3 provide the parts outside the CDR3, is GAGVSQSPSNKVTEKGKDVELRCDPISGHTALYWYRQSLGQGLEFLIYFQGNSAPDKSGLPSDRFSAERTGGSVSTLTIQRTQQEDSAVYLCASSLKGAQGNTIYFGEGSWLTVV.

The gene calls are TRBV6-5 and TRBJ2-1; TRBD2 matches 13 bases. V shed 6 bases and J 12 bases; nucleotides not matched to a gene: 8. The CDR3 is made up of 14 amino acids. Germline-derived CDR1 and CDR2 are MNHEY and SVGAGI. As DNA, the CDR3 is TGTGCCAGCAGCCCGGGACTAGCGGGGACGGGGCAGTTCTTC. Its translation is CASSPGLAGTGQFF.

This chain connects TRBV6-5 to TRBJ2-5; 10 bases are shared with TRBD1. Losses at the gene ends were 6 bases for V and 5 bases for J; bases not matched to a gene: 3. The CDR3 runs 13 residues. Germline lookup yields CDR1 MNHEY and CDR2 SVGAGI. For the CDR3, the DNA is TGTGCCAGCAGAACGGGACAGGGGGAGACCCAGTACTTC. Its protein is CASRTGQGETQYF.

This chain uses TRBV10-3 with TRBJ2-1; TRBD2 aligns across 7 bases. The germline V gene has CDR1 ENHRY and CDR2 SYGVKD. The CDR3 has 16 residues. V lost 0 bases, J lost 6 bases, and 8 bases stayed unmatched. CDR3 sequence (DNA): TGTGCCATCAGTGAGTCGGGGCGGGAGTCGGTCAATGAGCAGTTCTTC. As protein: CAISESGRESVNEQFF.

This sequence joins TRBV5-1 and TRBJ2-7, with no clear D. The CDR3 extends over 11 amino acids. The V gene's germline CDR1 is SGHRS and CDR2 YFSETQ. Trimming stripped 2 bases from V and 5 bases from J, with 5 bases between. In nucleotides, the CDR3 is TGCGCCAGCAGCTTCCGGGACGAGCAGTACTTC. Its translation is CASSFRDEQYF.

This clone was picked up one time. The J gene is TRBJ2-5, the V gene TRBV15; TRBD2 matches 8 bases. The CDR3 consists of 16 residues. Germline loops: CDR1 LNHNV, CDR2 YYDKDF (reference sequence). V was clipped by 3 bases and J by 2 bases; unmatched bases: 8. This chain's CDR3 is CATSRDPIAGQETQYF. The CDR3, as DNA: TGTGCCACCAGCAGGGACCCGATAGCGGGGCAAGAGACCCAGTACTTC.

The sample holds many counts of this clone. The chain recombines TRBV7-6 with TRBJ1-2; 7 bases align to TRBD1. Germline V lookup: CDR1 SGHVS, CDR2 FNYEAQ. The CDR3 contains 15 residues. V shed 5 bases, J shed 4 bases, and the junction held 10 bases outside the gene matches. The CDR3 nucleotides are TGTGCCAGCAGCCCACTTACAGGGGTGGTCTATGGCTACACCTTC. This gives the protein CASSPLTGVVYGYTF.